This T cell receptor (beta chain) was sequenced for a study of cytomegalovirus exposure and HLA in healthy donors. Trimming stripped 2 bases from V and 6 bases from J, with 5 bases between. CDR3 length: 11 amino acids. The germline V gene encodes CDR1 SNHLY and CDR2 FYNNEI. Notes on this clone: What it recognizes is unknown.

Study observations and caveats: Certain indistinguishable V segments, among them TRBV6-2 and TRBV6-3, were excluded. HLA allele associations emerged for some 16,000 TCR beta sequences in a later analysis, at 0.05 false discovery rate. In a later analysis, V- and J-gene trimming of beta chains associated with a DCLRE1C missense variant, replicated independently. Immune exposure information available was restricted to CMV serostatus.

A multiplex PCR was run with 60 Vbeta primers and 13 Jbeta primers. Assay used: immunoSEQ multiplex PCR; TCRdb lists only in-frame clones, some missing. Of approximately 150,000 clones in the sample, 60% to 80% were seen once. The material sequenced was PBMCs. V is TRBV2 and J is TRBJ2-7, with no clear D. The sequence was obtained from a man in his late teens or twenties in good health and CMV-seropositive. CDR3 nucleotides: TGTGCCAGCAGTGAATTCAGCGAGCAGTACGTC. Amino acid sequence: CASSEFSEQYV.